These 31 T cell receptor beta chains came from one sample sequenced in a study of blood T cell repertoires in COVID-19 (dated by TCRdb to about 2020). Library preparation was by the immunoSEQ multiplex PCR assay. Imported from immuneACCESS, the table was reduced by TCRdb to in-frame sequences with V and J called. These copies leave out some clones; in studies compared against another copy, an unresolved V gene accounts for under half, and the cause of the remainder is not known. The table for this sample lists some 150,000 clones; around 90% of them were counted only once. The top ten hold about 2.8% of the sample. Sequencing was done on a sample of peripheral blood. The receptor source for this set is a man aged 55 to 70 with acute or convalescent COVID-19.

This rearrangement joins TRBV20-1 to TRBJ1-3, with a weak D call TRBD1 (5 bases). The CDR3 is 13 residues long. The germline V and J ends were trimmed by 3 bases and 2 bases, with 8 bases remaining between them. CDR1 DFQATT and CDR2 SNEGSKA come from the germline V gene (reference sequence). The CDR3 nucleotides are TGCAGTGCTAGTGCGGGGGCTGGAAACACCATATATTTT. Translated, it gives CSASAGAGNTIYF.

This clone turned up a few times. The chain is built from TRBV5-1 and TRBJ1-2; 8 nucleotides agree with TRBD1. The CDR3 has 15 amino acids. Germline V CDR1 and CDR2: SGHRS, YFSETQ. With 4 bases clipped from V and 1 base from J, the junction kept 6 bases outside the gene matches. CDR3 amino acids: CASSRDGQGNYGYTF. CDR3 DNA: TGCGCCAGCAGCCGAGACGGACAGGGTAACTATGGCTACACCTTC. The full variable domain, in which reference TRBV5-1 and TRBJ1-2 provide the parts outside the CDR3, is KAGVTQTPRYLIKTRGQQVTLSCSPISGHRSVSWYQQTPGQGLQFLFEYFSETQRNKGNFPGRFSGRQFSNSRSEMNVSTLELGDSALYLCASSRDGQGNYGYTFGSGTRLTVV.

V is TRBV5-1 and J is TRBJ1-3; D ambiguous. The V gene lost 4 bases and the J gene lost 0 bases, with 11 bases spanning the gap. The CDR3 is 15 amino acids. The germline V gene has CDR1 SGHRS and CDR2 YFSETQ. This CDR3 is CASSPGANSGNTIYF. The CDR3 DNA reads as TGCGCCAGCAGCCCAGGCGCGAACTCTGGAAACACCATATATTTT.

This clone was detected a few times. CDR3 residues: CASSLVAETEAFF. The CDR3 DNA reads as TGTGCCAGCAGCTTAGTCGCGGAGACTGAAGCTTTCTTT. This rearrangement joins TRBV7-2 to TRBJ1-1; D gene uncertain. CDR1 is SGHTA, CDR2 FQGNSA, per germline. V lost 1 base and J 5 bases, leaving 8 bases between the germline ends. The CDR3 spans 13 residues.

This chain links TRBV4-1 with TRBJ2-7; 7 bases match TRBD1. CDR3 size: 14 residues. Germline CDR1 reads MGHRA; CDR2 reads YSYEKL. The V and J ends lost 2 bases and 4 bases, in that order; junction bases with no gene match: 5. The CDR3 loop is CASSQSPTGYEQYF. The CDR3 region has the DNA TGCGCCAGCAGCCAAAGCCCGACAGGGTACGAGCAGTACTTC.

The chain recombines TRBV29-1 with TRBJ1-6, with 7 bases that match TRBD1. Trimming cost V 6 bases and J 6 bases; bases outside gene matches: 5. The germline V gene encodes CDR1 SQVTM and CDR2 ANQGSEA. The CDR3 spans 13 residues. The CDR3: CSVRQGPNSPLHF. The DNA for the CDR3 is TGCAGCGTCCGACAGGGACCTAATTCACCCCTCCACTTT.

The chain links TRBV5-6 to TRBJ1-2; 8 bases agree with TRBD1. Germline V gene data show CDR1 as SGHDT and CDR2 as YYEEEE. The CDR3 is 14 residues long. Trimming at V came to 1 base and at J to 8 bases, leaving 7 bases not matched to a gene. CDR3 DNA sequence: TGTGCCAGCAGCTTGCTTCAGGGGGCCGGGGGCTACACCTTC. It is translated as CASSLLQGAGGYTF.

The chain carries TRBV9 and TRBJ2-7; 8 bases map to TRBD2. CDR3 length: 17 amino acids. Germline values: CDR1 SGDLS, CDR2 YYNGEE. The V segment lost 3 bases and the J segment 2 bases; nucleotides outside the gene matches: 13. CDR3 loop: CASSAFGGARGPYEQYF. For the CDR3, the DNA is TGTGCCAGCAGCGCCTTCGGGGGGGCGAGGGGCCCCTACGAGCAGTACTTC.

The rearrangement joins TRBV11-2 to TRBJ2-7, with D maybe TRBD1 (7 bases). CDR1 is SGHAT, CDR2 FQNNGV, per germline. This CDR3 region has 16 residues. V dropped 1 base and J dropped 2 bases, with 15 bases sitting between them. Here the CDR3 DNA reads TGTGCCAGCAGCTTAGTCAGGGGGGACAGAGCCTACGAGCAGTACTTC. Its protein product is CASSLVRGDRAYEQYF.

The CDR3 loop is CASRNPSGYEQYF. The CDR3 nucleotides are TGCGCCAGCAGGAACCCTAGCGGCTACGAGCAGTACTTC. V and J are TRBV5-1 and TRBJ2-7, with TRBD2 matching over 7 bases. The V gene's germline CDR1 is SGHRS and CDR2 YFSETQ. This CDR3 contains 13 residues. V lost 5 bases to trimming and J lost 3 bases; unmatched junction nucleotides: 5.

V is TRBV14 and J is TRBJ1-6; D perhaps matches TRBD1 (6 bases). The CDR3 loop spans 15 amino acids. Trimming took off 2 bases at V and 7 bases at J, with 12 bases between the two ends. The germline V gene encodes CDR1 SGHDN and CDR2 FVKESK. CDR3 sequence reads: CASSQTQGSNSPLHF. The CDR3 nucleotides read TGTGCCAGCAGCCAAACTCAGGGGTCCAATTCACCCCTCCACTTT.

The rearrangement links TRBV19 to TRBJ1-4, with a weak D call TRBD1 (6 bases). In germline, CDR1 is LNHDA, CDR2 SQIVND (reference sequence). Trimming took 2 bases from V and 6 from J, leaving 10 bases between them. CDR3 length equals 14 residues. CDR3 nucleotide sequence: TGTGCCAGTAGTATAAGGGGGGGCGATGAAAAACTGTTTTTT. It translates to CASSIRGGDEKLFF.

The chain combines TRBV5-1 with TRBJ1-1, with a weak D call TRBD1 (5 bases). This CDR3 spans 15 amino acids. V was cut by 0 bases and J by 5 bases, with 14 bases left in between. Germline CDR1 is SGHRS and CDR2 is YFSETQ. The CDR3 sequence: CASSLASGARTEAFF. In nucleotides, the CDR3 is TGCGCCAGCAGCTTGGCCAGCGGGGCGCGAACTGAAGCTTTCTTT.

The chain is built from TRBV7-2 and TRBJ2-2, with 9 nucleotides matching TRBD2. This CDR3 has 15 residues. With V trimmed by 6 bases and J by 7 bases, 9 bases remained unmatched. CDR1 is SGHTA and CDR2 is FQGNSA in the germline V gene. The CDR3 is CASSPPGLADGELFF. CDR3 DNA: TGTGCCAGCAGTCCACCGGGACTAGCTGACGGGGAGCTGTTTTTT.

The chain couples TRBV19 to TRBJ2-7, with TRBD1 matching over 8 bases. The CDR3 extends over 15 amino acids. Germline CDR1 LNHDA, CDR2 SQIVND (reference sequence). Losses at the gene ends were 5 bases for V and 0 bases for J; bases not matched to a gene: 6. The CDR3 DNA sequence: TGTGCCAGTAGTCCACGGACAGGGAGCTCCTACGAGCAGTACTTC. Translation gives CASSPRTGSSYEQYF.

This chain uses TRBV7-3 with TRBJ1-2; 8 positions agree with TRBD1. The CDR3 runs 14 residues. CDR1 is SGHTA, CDR2 FQGTGA, per germline. With 5 bases clipped from V and 0 bases from J, the junction kept 2 bases outside the gene matches. The DNA for the CDR3 is TGTGCCAGCAGCATGGGACAGGCTAACTATGGCTACACCTTC. Residues: CASSMGQANYGYTF. Variable domain in full (rest from reference TRBV7-3 and TRBJ1-2): GAGVSQTPSNKVTEKGKYVELRCDPISGHTALYWYRQSLGQGPEFLIYFQGTGAADDSGLPNDRFFAVRPEGSVSTLKIQRTERGDSAVYLCASSMGQANYGYTFGSGTRLTVV.

This clone came up a few times. The rearrangement links TRBV7-3 to TRBJ1-3; D is undetermined. Trimming took off 5 bases at V and 0 bases at J, with 5 bases between the two ends. Per germline, CDR1 SGHTA and CDR2 FQGTGA. The CDR3 totals 13 residues. The CDR3 nucleotides are TGTGCCAGCAGCCCAGACTCTGGAAACACCATATATTTT. It yields the protein CASSPDSGNTIYF.

The chain carries TRBV27 and TRBJ1-6; 7 nucleotides match TRBD1. The V gene end was trimmed by 3 bases and the J gene end by 7 bases; junction bases not matched to a gene: 6. The CDR3 runs to 15 residues. CDR1 MNHEY and CDR2 SMNVEV come from the germline V gene (reference sequence). Here the CDR3 reads CASSFRDSLNSPLHF. In DNA form, the CDR3 reads TGTGCCAGCAGTTTCCGGGACAGCTTAAATTCACCCCTCCACTTT.

The chain employs TRBV30 and TRBJ2-3, with 7 positions matching TRBD2. This CDR3 comprises 16 residues. In germline, CDR1 is GTSNPN, CDR2 SVGIG (reference sequence). With 5 bases clipped from V and 0 bases from J, the junction kept 11 bases outside the gene matches. The CDR3 coding sequence is TGTGCCTGGGATGGTTTGGGGGGGGGTAGCACAGATACGCAGTATTTT. This translates into CAWDGLGGGSTDTQYF.

This chain links TRBV5-4 with TRBJ1-1; D not certain. The CDR3 has 16 amino acids. CDR1 is SGHNT and CDR2 is YYREEE in the germline V gene (reference sequence). The V end was cut by 0 bases, the J end by 0 bases, with 12 bases between. The CDR3, as DNA: TGTGCCAGCAGCTTGGATCGGGATACCTTGAACACTGAAGCTTTCTTT. It translates to CASSLDRDTLNTEAFF.

As for this clone: An end of the junction does not agree with germline; a read error may underlie this. The rearrangement uses TRBV24-1 and TRBJ2-1; D gene ambiguous. Germline-derived CDR1 and CDR2 are KGHDR and SFDVKD. The CDR3 runs to 14 residues. CDR3 coding DNA: TGTGCCACCAGTCCCCCGCCGCGGTACACTGAGCAGTTCTTC. Amino acid sequence: CATSPPPRYTEQFF.

The genes are TRBV27 and TRBJ2-7, with 7 positions matching TRBD1. This CDR3 comprises 15 residues. The germline V gene has CDR1 MNHEY and CDR2 SMNVEV (reference sequence). V lost 6 bases, J lost 2 bases, and 10 bases stayed unmatched. The CDR3 region has the DNA TGTGCCAGCAGCTTACGACAGGGCCAACCCTACGAGCAGTACTTC. Amino acids: CASSLRQGQPYEQYF.

This chain uses TRBV11-2 with TRBJ2-1, with 11 positions matching TRBD1. With 6 bases clipped from V and 7 bases from J, the junction kept 8 bases outside the gene matches. Germline V CDR1 and CDR2: SGHAT, FQNNGV. This CDR3 comprises 15 residues. CDR3 in DNA: TGTGCCAGCAGGTACCCGGGACAGGGGGGGAATGAGCAGTTCTTC. Translation gives CASRYPGQGGNEQFF.

This rearrangement joins TRBV19 to TRBJ1-1; D gene unclear. This CDR3 has 15 amino acids. Trimming removed 4 bases from V and 1 base from J, with 13 bases in between. Germline V gene data show CDR1 as LNHDA and CDR2 as SQIVND (reference sequence). The CDR3 reads CASSNGETANTEAFF. CDR3 sequence (DNA): TGTGCCAGTAGTAACGGGGAGACTGCGAACACTGAAGCTTTCTTT.

The chain is built from TRBV4-1 and TRBJ2-7, with a possible D match to TRBD1 (7 bases). CDR3 size: 15 residues. Germline V lookup: CDR1 MGHRA, CDR2 YSYEKL. Trimming left V 5 bases short and J 1 base short, with 15 bases between. CDR3 loop: CASSTRQGGSYEQYF. The CDR3 DNA sequence: TGCGCCAGCAGCACACGACAGGGAGGTTCCTACGAGCAGTACTTC.

The chain links TRBV19 to TRBJ2-2; 9 nucleotides agree with TRBD1. This CDR3 has 16 amino acids. CDR1 and CDR2 (germline): LNHDA, SQIVND (reference sequence). V trimming: 3 bases; J trimming: 6 bases; junction bases outside the gene matches: 8. DNA of the CDR3: TGTGCCAGTAGTATTCTGGGACAGGGAATCCCCGGGGAGCTGTTTTTT. Translated, it gives CASSILGQGIPGELFF.

This clone was picked up a small number of times. One end of the junction is discordant with germline, which a read error may explain. This chain links TRBV6-1 with TRBJ2-7, with 9 bases aligning to TRBD1. The germline V gene has CDR1 MNHNS and CDR2 SASEGT. This CDR3 has 15 residues. CDR3 sequence: CASTEQGTGSSEQYF. The DNA of the CDR3 is TGTGCCAGCACTGAACAGGGGACAGGGTCCAGCGAGCAGTACTTC.

The rearrangement joins TRBV5-1 to TRBJ1-4, with a possible D match to TRBD1 (6 bases). The length of the CDR3 is 16 residues. The germline CDR1 and CDR2 sequences are SGHRS and YFSETQ. V was shortened by 4 bases and J by 11 bases, with 24 bases between the two germline ends. DNA for the CDR3: TGCGCCAGCAGCCCTCAGTTTGGCGGGGGCGCGGGGAAACTGTTTTTT. This encodes CASSPQFGGGAGKLFF.

The CDR3 bases are TGCAGTGCTAGCGAAGGGAGTGAGCAGTACTTC. This codes for CSASEGSEQYF. The rearrangement joins TRBV20-1 to TRBJ2-7; D may be TRBD2 (5 bases). V lost 3 bases to trimming and J lost 7 bases, with 10 bases between them. The CDR3 runs 11 residues. CDR1 and CDR2 from the germline V gene are DFQATT and SNEGSKA (reference sequence).

This clone is a singleton in its sample. V usage is TRBV5-6 and J usage is TRBJ2-5; the D gene is possibly TRBD2 (6 bases). Germline V gives CDR1 SGHDT, CDR2 YYEEEE. Deletions cut 0 bases from V and 5 bases from J, with 11 bases between. The CDR3 consists of 14 residues. The CDR3 here is CASSLVAEGETQYF. CDR3 DNA sequence: TGTGCCAGCAGCTTGGTAGCGGAAGGGGAGACCCAGTACTTC.

The gene calls are TRBV3-1 (or the pseudogene TRBV3-2) and TRBJ2-3; 11 positions match TRBD2. The CDR3 totals 14 residues. The ends lost 5 bases at V and 7 bases at J; junction bases unmatched: 5. CDR1 and CDR2 from the germline V gene are LGHDT and YNNKEL (reference sequence). This chain's CDR3 is CASSILAGAYTQYF. The DNA of the CDR3 is TGTGCCAGCAGCATACTAGCGGGGGCATATACGCAGTATTTT.